This passage covers 13 T cell receptor beta chains from one sample sequenced in a study of TIL therapy for anti-PD-1-resistant metastatic lung cancer. The libraries were made with immunoSEQ v3. The method was immunoSEQ multiplex PCR; TCRdb's version includes in-frame clones alone and lacks a portion of them. This table holds about 47,000 clones, roughly 85% found once. Time point described: pre-treatment sample, taken before nivolumab and TIL therapy. The material was blood, obtained at baseline. These receptor sequences come from a person between 25 and 80 years old with non-small cell lung cancer.

The rearrangement links TRBV28 to TRBJ2-6; the D is unclear. V was clipped by 3 bases and J by 3 bases, with 9 bases between them. The CDR3 is made up of 15 amino acids. The germline V gene has CDR1 MDHEN and CDR2 SYDVKM. CDR3 nucleotide sequence: TGTGCCAGCAGTTTGGTAGGCGGTGGGGCCAACGTCCTGACTTTC. It specifies CASSLVGGGANVLTF.

The rearrangement uses TRBV4-3 and TRBJ1-6; possible D gene TRBD1, 5 bases. The CDR3 sequence is 13 residues long. Looked up from germline, CDR1 is LGHNA and CDR2 is YSLEER. Trimming left V 0 bases short and J 10 bases short, with 7 bases between. This CDR3 is CASSQDSGSPLHF. The CDR3 nucleotides are TGCGCCAGCAGCCAAGATTCAGGGTCACCCCTCCACTTT.

V gene TRBV2 combines with J gene TRBJ1-4; D remains unclear. Germline assignment: CDR1 SNHLY and CDR2 FYNNEI. The ends were cut back, 8 bases at V and 8 bases at J, with 15 bases in the middle. This CDR3 region has 13 residues. The CDR3 sequence is CASQEEVGEKLFF. The DNA of the CDR3 is TGTGCCAGCCAGGAGGAAGTTGGGGAAAAACTGTTTTTT.

The chain employs TRBV6-5 and TRBJ1-5, with D uncertain. The CDR3 is 15 residues long. Germline V lookup: CDR1 MNHEY, CDR2 SVGAGI. The V end lost 5 bases, the J end lost 0 bases, and 11 bases lay between the germline ends. The CDR3 bases are TGTGCCAGCAGTCCGGATAGATATAGCAATCAGCCCCAGCATTTT. Protein sequence: CASSPDRYSNQPQHF.

V usage is TRBV18 and J usage is TRBJ2-3; no firm D call. The CDR3 runs to 14 residues. Trimming shortened V by 5 bases and J by 3 bases, and 12 bases separated the two germline ends. Germline values: CDR1 KGHSH, CDR2 LQKENI. CDR3 loop: CASSRADPTDTQYF. DNA of the CDR3: TGTGCCAGCTCAAGGGCAGACCCTACAGATACGCAGTATTTT.

The CDR3 nucleotides are TGTGCCAGCAGTTCCCGGGATGCGCAGTTCTTC. Amino acid sequence: CASSSRDAQFF. This chain links TRBV6-5 with TRBJ2-1, with D possibly TRBD2 on 5 matching bases. The germline V gene has CDR1 MNHEY and CDR2 SVGAGI. The CDR3 sequence is 11 residues long. V was clipped by 4 bases and J by 12 bases, with 10 bases between them.

This clone was observed a single time. The V and J genes are TRBV12-3 or TRBV12-4 and TRBJ2-1; tentative D call: TRBD2 (5 bases). V was pared by 6 bases and J by 9 bases, with 12 bases between. The CDR3 length is 12 residues. The CDR3 DNA sequence: TGTGCCAGCAGATCGGGATCAGGTGAGCAGTTCTTC. This sequence encodes CASRSGSGEQFF.

This sequence joins TRBV28 and TRBJ2-4; D gene unclear. This CDR3 region has 15 residues. V was shortened by 5 bases and J by 5 bases, with 16 bases between the two germline ends. Germline CDR1 is MDHEN and CDR2 is SYDVKM. The DNA for the CDR3 is TGTGCCAGCAGTCCCCTCAAGGGCGAGCAAAACATTCAGTACTTC. Protein product: CASSPLKGEQNIQYF. The entire variable domain, with the rest obtained from reference TRBV28 and TRBJ2-4, is as follows: DVKVTQSSRYLVKRTGEKVFLECVQDMDHENMFWYRQDPGLGLRLIYFSYDVKMKEKGDIPEGYSVSREKKERFSLILESASTNQTSMYLCASSPLKGEQNIQYFGAGTRLSVL.

The V call is TRBV6-6, the J call TRBJ2-5, with 8 bases identical to TRBD1. There are 14 residues in the CDR3. J lost 1 base, V lost 10 bases, and 8 bases had no gene match. Germline CDR1 reads MNHNY; CDR2 reads SVGAGI (reference sequence). CDR3 coding DNA: TGTGCCACGTCCCAGGGGGCCCTCCAAGAGACCCAGTACTTC. Its protein is CATSQGALQETQYF.

This clone showed up just once. The chain links TRBV7-9 to TRBJ1-2; D is perhaps TRBD1 (5 bases). This CDR3 is 16 amino acids long. V lost 2 bases to trimming and J lost 3 bases, with 16 bases between them. Germline CDR1 reads SEHNR; CDR2 reads FQNEAQ (reference sequence). The CDR3 nucleotides are TGTGCCAGCAGCTTAAGGTCGTCAGGGCTGGACTATGGCTACACCTTC. Translation gives CASSLRSSGLDYGYTF. Looking up the rest from reference TRBV7-9 and TRBJ1-2 gives the full variable domain: DTGVSQNPRHKITKRGQNVTFRCDPISEHNRLYWYRQTLGQGPEFLTYFQNEAQLEKSRLLSDRFSAERPKGSFSTLEIQRTEQGDSAMYLCASSLRSSGLDYGYTFGSGTRLTVV.

The chain uses TRBV30 and TRBJ2-7, with a tentative D call TRBD2 (6 bases). Trimming took off 5 bases at V and 2 bases at J, with 19 bases between the two ends. CDR1 is GTSNPN and CDR2 is SVGIG in the germline V gene (reference sequence). The CDR3 loop spans 15 amino acids. In DNA form, the CDR3 reads TGTGCCTGGGGAACCGGGACGGGGGTTACCTACGAGCAGTACTTC. Protein product: CAWGTGTGVTYEQYF. Full variable domain (missing parts from reference TRBV30 and TRBJ2-7): SQTIHQWPATLVQPVGSPLSLECTVEGTSNPNLYWYRQAAGRGLQLLFYSVGIGQISSEVPQNLSASRPQDRQFILSSKKLLLSDSGFYLCAWGTGTGVTYEQYFGPGTRLTVT.

The chain joins TRBV30 to TRBJ2-7; D is undetermined. Germline V gene data show CDR1 as GTSNPN and CDR2 as SVGIG (reference sequence). V was clipped by 0 bases and J by 1 base, with 13 bases between them. The CDR3 is 15 amino acids. This CDR3 is CAWSVPAPNSYEQYF. As DNA, the CDR3 is TGTGCCTGGAGTGTGCCGGCTCCCAATTCCTACGAGCAGTACTTC.

This clone came up once. The rearrangement uses TRBV5-1 and TRBJ2-6; maybe TRBD2 (6 bases). The CDR3 is made up of 18 amino acids. In germline, CDR1 is SGHRS, CDR2 YFSETQ. V lost 5 bases and J lost 0, with 18 bases in between. The CDR3 DNA follows: TGCGCCAGCAGTTCCCGTGGCGGGACCCCCTCTGGGGCCAACGTCCTGACTTTC. Its translation: CASSSRGGTPSGANVLTF. Full variable domain (outside the CDR3, taken from reference TRBV5-1 and TRBJ2-6): KAGVTQTPRYLIKTRGQQVTLSCSPISGHRSVSWYQQTPGQGLQFLFEYFSETQRNKGNFPGRFSGRQFSNSRSEMNVSTLELGDSALYLCASSSRGGTPSGANVLTFGAGSRLTVL.